These 26 T cell receptor beta chains were all obtained from the same sample, sequenced in a study of cytomegalovirus exposure and HLA in healthy donors. Both 60 Vbeta primers and 13 Jbeta primers went into the PCR. Profiled with immunoSEQ multiplex PCR; TCRdb holds only in-frame clones, not every one. The sample contains 100,000 to 150,000 clones, around four fifths of which appear only once. The sequenced sample was PBMCs. All receptors derive from a female donor in good health and CMV-seronegative.

V usage is TRBV28 and J usage is TRBJ2-7, with a tentative D call TRBD1 (5 bases). The CDR3 has 12 residues. Germline CDR1 is MDHEN and CDR2 is SYDVKM. Trimming left V 7 bases short and J 4 bases short, with 11 bases between. DNA for the CDR3: TGTGCCAGCACCTCAGGGTTATACGAGCAGTACTTC. Its protein is CASTSGLYEQYF.

The rearrangement joins TRBV6-1 to TRBJ2-7, with D possibly being TRBD2 (5 bases). Deletions cut 5 bases from V and 3 bases from J, with 14 bases between. The germline gives CDR1 MNHNS, CDR2 SASEGT. This CDR3 comprises 14 residues. CDR3 in amino acids: CASSSWTGSYEQYF. The CDR3 DNA sequence: TGTGCCAGCAGTTCTTGGACGGGGAGCTACGAGCAGTACTTC.

The rearrangement joins TRBV15 to TRBJ2-7; weak D call: TRBD2 (5 bases). The V end lost 3 bases, the J end lost 5 bases, and 17 bases lay between the germline ends. Germline assignment: CDR1 LNHNV and CDR2 YYDKDF (reference sequence). The CDR3 extends over 15 amino acids. Here the CDR3 reads CATSSPWTGSHEQYF. The CDR3 DNA reads TGTGCCACCAGCAGCCCCTGGACGGGATCCCACGAGCAGTACTTC.

V gene TRBV5-1 combines with J gene TRBJ2-1; TRBD2 matches 11 bases. The germline CDR1 and CDR2 sequences are SGHRS and YFSETQ. V was clipped by 0 bases and J by 0 bases; unmatched bases: 8. The CDR3 totals 19 residues. The CDR3 bases are TGCGCCAGCAGCTTGGTAGCGGGACTAGCGGTTAGCTCCTACAATGAGCAGTTCTTC. The encoded protein is CASSLVAGLAVSSYNEQFF.

This chain joins TRBV7-2 and TRBJ2-7; TRBD2 matches at 13 bases. Germline V gene sequence: CDR1 SGHTA, CDR2 FQGNSA. The CDR3 length is 15 residues. V lost 8 bases, J lost 0 bases, and 4 bases stayed unmatched. The CDR3 DNA reads TGTGCCAGCTGCCGGACTAGCGGGAGCTCCTACGAGCAGTACTTC. Protein product: CASCRTSGSSYEQYF.

The rearrangement joins TRBV5-1 to TRBJ2-5; the D gene is possibly TRBD1 (6 bases). This CDR3 has 13 residues. CDR1 is SGHRS and CDR2 is YFSETQ in the germline V gene. Trimming cost V 7 bases and J 2 bases, with 12 bases left between them. The chain's CDR3 is CASAFGQQETQYF. In DNA form, the CDR3 reads TGCGCCAGCGCGTTTGGACAGCAAGAGACCCAGTACTTC.

The rearrangement joins TRBV7-9 to TRBJ1-4, with D possibly TRBD1 on 5 matching bases. The CDR3 spans 17 residues. Germline assignment: CDR1 SEHNR and CDR2 FQNEAQ (reference sequence). The V end lost 6 bases, the J end lost 7 bases, and 24 bases lay between the germline ends. For the CDR3, the DNA is TGTGCCAGCAGTTCCCTTCGAGTGTCGGGGGGGGTTGAAAAACTGTTTTTT. Translating gives CASSSLRVSGGVEKLFF.

This clone was seen a single time. This chain links TRBV4-1 with TRBJ2-2, with TRBD1 matching 10 bases. Germline values: CDR1 MGHRA, CDR2 YSYEKL. The CDR3 loop spans 15 amino acids. V shed 4 bases, J shed 5 bases, and the junction held 4 bases outside the gene matches. This CDR3 is CASSPRTGGTGELFF. Written as DNA, the CDR3 is TGCGCCAGCAGCCCTCGGACAGGGGGGACCGGGGAGCTGTTTTTT.

The CDR3 spells CASSLTPGLNTGELFF. The CDR3 DNA reads as TGTGCCAGCAGCCTGACCCCAGGCCTTAACACCGGGGAGCTGTTTTTT. The chain is built from TRBV7-2 and TRBJ2-2; no firm D call. CDR1 and CDR2 from the germline V gene are SGHTA and FQGNSA. This CDR3 is 16 amino acids long. V dropped 5 bases and J dropped 2 bases, with 15 bases sitting between them.

This chain uses TRBV27 with TRBJ1-2; D is unresolved. V gave up 4 bases and J gave up 3 bases, with 18 bases separating them. The CDR3 has 16 amino acids. The germline V gene encodes CDR1 MNHEY and CDR2 SMNVEV (reference sequence). The CDR3 region is CASSSWTPPGDYGYTF. In DNA form, the CDR3 reads TGTGCCAGCAGTTCTTGGACCCCTCCCGGGGACTATGGCTACACCTTC.

In its sample, this clone was seen a few times. The V call is TRBV7-2, the J call TRBJ2-1; 10 nucleotides align to TRBD2. Per germline, CDR1 SGHTA and CDR2 FQGNSA. The length of the CDR3 is 14 residues. The V segment lost 5 bases and the J segment 4 bases; nucleotides outside the gene matches: 2. DNA of the CDR3: TGTGCCAGCAGCCCGGGACTAGCGTACAATGAGCAGTTCTTC. This translates into CASSPGLAYNEQFF.

This chain links TRBV4-3 with TRBJ1-5, with unresolved D. Trimming left V 2 bases short and J 0 bases short, with 11 bases between. The CDR3 is 16 residues long. Germline assignment: CDR1 LGHNA and CDR2 YSLEER. The CDR3 coding sequence is TGCGCCAGCAGCCAAAATTTAAAATTTAGCAATCAGCCCCAGCATTTT. Its translation is CASSQNLKFSNQPQHF.

V is TRBV6-5 and J is TRBJ2-7; D may be TRBD1 (6 bases). The CDR3 has 14 residues. Germline V CDR1 and CDR2: MNHEY, SVGAGI. V was shortened by 6 bases and J by 2 bases, with 14 bases between the two germline ends. CDR3: CASRSPGTPYEQYF. The CDR3 coding sequence is TGTGCCAGCAGGTCCCCGGGGACACCCTACGAGCAGTACTTC.

This chain uses TRBV4-1 with TRBJ2-6, with a tentative D call TRBD2 (5 bases). This CDR3 contains 17 residues. CDR1 is MGHRA, CDR2 YSYEKL, per germline. V gave up 0 bases and J gave up 1 base, with 10 bases separating them. CDR3 bases: TGCGCCAGCAGCCAAGATGGGCGGAGGTCTGGGGCCAACGTCCTGACTTTC. Protein sequence: CASSQDGRRSGANVLTF.

This clone has more than one count but fewer than ten. This rearrangement joins TRBV7-2 to TRBJ2-5, with a possible D match to TRBD1 (6 bases). CDR1 and CDR2 (germline): SGHTA, FQGNSA. V lost 5 bases and J 4 bases, leaving 14 bases between the germline ends. The CDR3 runs to 14 residues. The CDR3 reads CASSHGQPLETQYF. In nucleotides, the CDR3 is TGTGCCAGCAGCCATGGACAGCCTCTAGAGACCCAGTACTTC.

This clone has only a few counts. The chain is built from TRBV6-1 and TRBJ1-2; D possibly corresponds to TRBD1 (6 bases). The germline V gene encodes CDR1 MNHNS and CDR2 SASEGT. The V end lost 6 bases, the J end lost 1 base, and 15 bases lay between the germline ends. This CDR3 has 15 residues. CDR3 protein: CASSRGAGNNYGYTF. The CDR3 coding sequence is TGTGCCAGCAGCCGGGGGGCAGGGAATAACTATGGCTACACCTTC.

This clone was observed once. CDR3 bases: TGTGCCAGCAGCCCCGGGACTTCAGAGACCCAGTACTTC. Protein product: CASSPGTSETQYF. This rearrangement joins TRBV7-8 to TRBJ2-5; TRBD2 might be the D (6 bases). The CDR3 extends over 13 amino acids. Trimming shortened V by 5 bases and J by 4 bases, and 11 bases separated the two germline ends. Germline CDR1 reads SGHVS; CDR2 reads FQNEAQ.

The chain has TRBV29-1 and TRBJ2-3, with a possible D match to TRBD2 (7 bases). With 3 bases removed from V and 4 bases from J, the gap between germline ends came to 11 bases. The CDR3 extends over 13 amino acids. Germline loops: CDR1 SQVTM, CDR2 ANQGSEA. This CDR3 is CSVDGGAADTQYF. CDR3 nucleotides: TGCAGCGTTGATGGGGGGGCCGCAGATACGCAGTATTTT.

This chain joins TRBV14 and TRBJ2-5; 12 bases match TRBD2. Trimming took 4 bases from V and 4 from J; bases not matched to a gene: 4. In germline, CDR1 is SGHDN, CDR2 FVKESK. This CDR3 region has 15 residues. The CDR3 DNA is TGTGCCAGCAGCCTTAAACTAGCGGGAGGAGAGACCCAGTACTTC. Protein sequence: CASSLKLAGGETQYF.

This clone turned up a few times. The chain is built from TRBV6-1 and TRBJ2-7; D possibly corresponds to TRBD1 (6 bases). Trimming stripped 3 bases from V and 4 bases from J, with 16 bases between. The CDR3 has 15 residues. CDR1 is MNHNS and CDR2 is SASEGT in the germline V gene. This CDR3 is CASSEFTGWDYEQYF. The CDR3 nucleotides read TGTGCCAGCAGTGAGTTTACAGGGTGGGATTACGAGCAGTACTTC.

CDR3 residues: CAWDRGRGEKLFF. The DNA of the CDR3 is TGTGCCTGGGACAGGGGCCGGGGTGAAAAACTGTTTTTT. The rearrangement joins TRBV30 to TRBJ1-4, with TRBD1 identical over 8 bases. The CDR3 has 13 residues. The trim removed 5 bases at V and 7 bases at J, leaving 6 bases unmatched. Germline assignment: CDR1 GTSNPN and CDR2 SVGIG (reference sequence).

The chain carries TRBV25-1 and TRBJ1-4; D may be TRBD1 (5 bases). The V gene's germline CDR1 is MGHDK and CDR2 SYGVNS. The CDR3 has 13 residues. V was pared by 6 bases and J by 5 bases, with 10 bases between. CDR3 loop: CASSETVNEKLFF. Here the CDR3 DNA reads TGTGCCAGCAGCGAGACAGTAAATGAAAAACTGTTTTTT.

CDR3 bases: TGTGCCAGCAGCCCCCCTCCCTATGGCTACACCTTC. Protein sequence: CASSPPPYGYTF. J is TRBJ1-2 and V is TRBV14; D is unresolved. This CDR3 has 12 amino acids. V shed 4 bases and J shed 4 bases, with 7 bases lying between them. Germline V gene lookup returns CDR1 SGHDN and CDR2 FVKESK.

This clone was seen a single time. Within the sample, other DNA sequences also encode this same CDR3. The chain uses TRBV18 and TRBJ1-5, with a possible D match to TRBD1 (5 bases). The CDR3 is 15 residues long. Germline V CDR1 and CDR2: KGHSH, LQKENI. V was cut by 1 base and J by 2 bases, with 9 bases left in between. The CDR3 reads CASSPRGDRNQPQHF. CDR3 DNA: TGTGCCAGCTCACCACGGGGGGACCGCAATCAGCCCCAGCATTTT.

V is TRBV7-9 and J is TRBJ1-2; tentative D call: TRBD1 (5 bases). V gave up 2 bases and J gave up 3 bases, with 13 bases separating them. Looked up from germline, CDR1 is SEHNR and CDR2 is FQNEAQ (reference sequence). This CDR3 comprises 15 residues. The CDR3 is CASSLQGLLDYGYTF. The DNA of the CDR3 is TGTGCCAGCAGCTTACAGGGATTACTGGACTATGGCTACACCTTC.

The chain links TRBV30 to TRBJ1-6; 9 bases align to TRBD1. V shed 6 bases, J shed 10 bases, and the junction held 10 bases outside the gene matches. Germline V gene lookup returns CDR1 GTSNPN and CDR2 SVGIG (reference sequence). The CDR3 contains 14 residues. The DNA of the CDR3 is TGTGCCTGTCAGGGACAGGGAATCGGGTCACCCCTCCACTTT. Its translation: CACQGQGIGSPLHF.